A selection of T cell receptor beta chains follows, all from one sample in a study of human T cells and chemical hapten exposure. TCRdb reanalysed the RACE reads using MiXCR and keeps one entry per CDR3 protein. Of roughly 200,000 distinct CDR3 sequences listed, about 22% are singletons. The sample was whole blood, taken in connection with sensitization to the hapten diphenylcyclopropenone (DPC). These TCRs come from a woman aged 50 to 65 with alopecia areata. Some clones in this sample may be carry-over from other donors' samples. The CDR3 runs from the conserved cysteine through the conserved F or W. The D gene is left open where the match is weak. Some rows have no size entry. The others give once, few or many, or a class for an expanded clone.

TRBV30,few,TRBJ2-2,.,TGTGCCTGGAGTGTTCGGGGGATCACCGGGGAGCTGTTTTTT,CAWSVRGITGELFF
TRBV10-3,few,TRBJ1-5,.,TGTGCCATCAGTGAGTCGAGCGGGCTTAGCAATCAGCCCCAGCATTTT,CAISESSGLSNQPQHF
TRBV21-1,few,TRBJ2-2,.,TGTGCCCAGGATAGCGGGAGGGCCACCGGGGAGCTGTTTTTT,CAQDSGRATGELFF
TRBV20-1,.,TRBJ2-5,.,TGCAGTGCTAGAGATTCGACTGTTTACCAAGAGACCCAGTACTTC,CSARDSTVYQETQYF
TRBV29-1,few,TRBJ2-3,TRBD2,TGCAGCGTTGGTCGCCGGCTAGCGGGAGGTGCAGATACGCAGTATTTT,CSVGRRLAGGADTQYF
TRBV9,.,TRBJ2-1,TRBD2,TGTGCCAGCAGCGTAGGACTAGCGGGAGTAGGGGACAATGAGCAGTTCTTC,CASSVGLAGVGDNEQFF
TRBV9,many,TRBJ2-1,.,TGTGCCAGCAGCGTCGGCTCCCCCCATGAGCAGTTCTTC,CASSVGSPHEQFF
TRBV3-1,.,TRBJ1-1,.,TGTGCCAGCAGCCAGATGAGGGCAGGGAAAATGAACACTGAAGCTTTCTTT,CASSQMRAGKMNTEAFF
TRBV27,.,TRBJ2-1,.,TGTGCCAGCAAACAGAGGCCCAATGAGCAGTTCTTC,CASKQRPNEQFF
TRBV18,many,TRBJ2-5,.,TGTGCCAGCTCAGCCGGACAGCAAGAGACCCAGTACTTC,CASSAGQQETQYF
TRBV5-1,.,TRBJ2-2,TRBD1,TGCGCCAGCAGCCTAAAGGGACAGCCGAACACCGGGGAGCTGTTTTTT,CASSLKGQPNTGELFF
TRBV15,.,TRBJ2-1,.,TGTGCCACCAGTGGTCTTGGGTCTATTGGAGCCAATGAGCAGTTCTTC,CATSGLGSIGANEQFF
TRBV3-1,few,TRBJ2-2,.,TGTGCCAGCAGCCAAGGTCACGGGGCCGGGGAGCTGTTTTTT,CASSQGHGAGELFF
TRBV27,.,TRBJ2-1,TRBD2,TGTGCCAGCCGTATAGCGGGAGAGAATGAGCAGTTCTTC,CASRIAGENEQFF
TRBV15,.,TRBJ1-5,.,TGTGCCACCAGCAGAGATTGGCGGGCCATGAGCAATCAGCCCCAGCATTTT,CATSRDWRAMSNQPQHF
TRBV29-1,.,TRBJ2-7,TRBD2,TGCAGCGTTTCCACCCACCCGGGACTAGCGGGAGTCGGGCGCTACGAGCAGTACTTC,CSVSTHPGLAGVGRYEQYF
TRBV5-1,many,TRBJ1-2,TRBD1,TGCGCCAGCAGCTTACTACAGGGGGCAGGAGGCTACACCTTC,CASSLLQGAGGYTF
TRBV10-1,.,TRBJ2-7,TRBD1,TGCGCCAGCAGTGAAACCCTCGGACAGGCCCGAGATTACGAGCAGTACTTC,CASSETLGQARDYEQYF
TRBV10-1,.,TRBJ2-7,.,TGCGCCAGCAGTGTGGGGTCCTCCTACGAGCAGTACTTC,CASSVGSSYEQYF
TRBV15,.,TRBJ2-3,.,TGTGCCACCAGCAGAGATCTCAGGGATTTTGGAGATACGCAGTATTTT,CATSRDLRDFGDTQYF
TRBV29-1,few,TRBJ1-1,TRBD1,TGCAGCGGTTCGGGACAGAAGGCTGAAGCTTTCTTT,CSGSGQKAEAFF
TRBV15,few,TRBJ1-2,.,TGTGCCACCACCTCTGGGGACGTGTATGGCTACACCTTC,CATTSGDVYGYTF
TRBV5-6,.,TRBJ2-3,.,TGTGCCAGCAGCTTGGAGCCAGGGACAGATACGCAGTATTTT,CASSLEPGTDTQYF
TRBV3-1,.,TRBJ2-1,TRBD1,TGTGCCAGCAGCCAAGACTCAGGGGGCTGGTACAATGAGCAGTTCTTC,CASSQDSGGWYNEQFF
TRBV5-6,few,TRBJ2-7,TRBD2,TGTGCCAGCAGCTGGACTAGCGGGAGTGGCGAGCAGTACTTC,CASSWTSGSGEQYF
TRBV10-2,few,TRBJ1-3,TRBD1,TGCGCCAGCAGTGACCGGACAGGGCTGAACTCTGGAAACACCATATATTTT,CASSDRTGLNSGNTIYF
TRBV27,.,TRBJ1-5,TRBD1,TGTGCCAGCAGTTTACTCCCCCCCAGGGGGGCGAGCAATCAGCCCCAGCATTTT,CASSLLPPRGASNQPQHF
TRBV10-3,few,TRBJ1-1,.,TGTGCCATCAGCGCAAGGGGGAGGGACACTGAAGCTTTCTTT,CAISARGRDTEAFF
TRBV5-1,many,TRBJ1-1,.,TGCGCCAGCAGCGGGAAGACAGGAGATTTTTACACTGAAGCTTTCTTT,CASSGKTGDFYTEAFF
TRBV20-1,many,TRBJ2-7,.,TGCAGTGCTAGACAGGGATATGAGCAGTACTTC,CSARQGYEQYF
TRBV5-1,many,TRBJ2-3,.,TGCGCCAGCAGCTTACGGGGGGCATGGACAGATACGCAGTATTTT,CASSLRGAWTDTQYF
TRBV29-1,.,TRBJ1-1,.,TGCAGCGTTGAAGAAGGGGGGTTCATGAACACTGAAGCTTTCTTT,CSVEEGGFMNTEAFF
TRBV2,.,TRBJ2-1,TRBD2,TGTGCCAGATCTGTCTCTAGCGGACGCTTTGGGTACAATGAGCAGTTCTTC,CARSVSSGRFGYNEQFF
TRBV29-1,.,TRBJ2-3,TRBD1,TGCAGCGTTGAGAGGACAGGGGGCGCAGATACGCAGTATTTT,CSVERTGGADTQYF
TRBV9,.,TRBJ2-2,TRBD1,TGTGCCAGCAGCTACACAGGGGACCCTAACGGGGAGCTGTTTTTT,CASSYTGDPNGELFF
TRBV29-1,.,TRBJ2-3,.,TGCAGCGTGGGAGGTACGCCCACAGATACGCAGTATTTT,CSVGGTPTDTQYF
TRBV2,few,TRBJ1-5,.,TGTGCCAGCAGCCGCAGGGTTGTGAGCAATCAGCCCCAGCATTTT,CASSRRVVSNQPQHF
TRBV29-1,many,TRBJ2-2,.,TGCAGCGTTGAAGAACCGAACACCGGGGAGCTGTTTTTT,CSVEEPNTGELFF
TRBV29-1,.,TRBJ2-1,.,TGCAGCGTTTCTCCAGGGGGGAATTACAATGAGCAGTTCTTC,CSVSPGGNYNEQFF
TRBV27,.,TRBJ1-4,.,TGTGCCAGCAGCCCTGGGGGGCCCTTTAATGAAAAACTGTTTTTT,CASSPGGPFNEKLFF
TRBV19,.,TRBJ2-4,.,TGTGCCAGTAGGACCTCTAGGACGGCGGACATTCAGTACTTC,CASRTSRTADIQYF
TRBV7-2,.,TRBJ2-2,TRBD2,TGTGCCAGCAGCGGGGGGCTAGCGGGGAACACCGGGGAGCTGTTTTTT,CASSGGLAGNTGELFF
TRBV12-3/TRBV12-4,.,TRBJ1-5,.,TGTGCCAGCAGTTTTGCCAGGGTAGAGATGCAGCCCCAGCATTTT,CASSFARVEMQPQHF
TRBV6-5,few,TRBJ1-2,TRBD1,TGTGCCAGCATAGGGACAGGATTAAACTATGGCTACACCTTC,CASIGTGLNYGYTF
TRBV27,.,TRBJ1-6,TRBD1,TGTGCCAGCCGACAAGGACAGGCCACCTATAATTCACCCCTCCACTTT,CASRQGQATYNSPLHF
TRBV10-3,.,TRBJ2-3,.,TGTGCCATCAGTGAGTTACTAGCAACTAGCACAGATACGCAGTATTTT,CAISELLATSTDTQYF